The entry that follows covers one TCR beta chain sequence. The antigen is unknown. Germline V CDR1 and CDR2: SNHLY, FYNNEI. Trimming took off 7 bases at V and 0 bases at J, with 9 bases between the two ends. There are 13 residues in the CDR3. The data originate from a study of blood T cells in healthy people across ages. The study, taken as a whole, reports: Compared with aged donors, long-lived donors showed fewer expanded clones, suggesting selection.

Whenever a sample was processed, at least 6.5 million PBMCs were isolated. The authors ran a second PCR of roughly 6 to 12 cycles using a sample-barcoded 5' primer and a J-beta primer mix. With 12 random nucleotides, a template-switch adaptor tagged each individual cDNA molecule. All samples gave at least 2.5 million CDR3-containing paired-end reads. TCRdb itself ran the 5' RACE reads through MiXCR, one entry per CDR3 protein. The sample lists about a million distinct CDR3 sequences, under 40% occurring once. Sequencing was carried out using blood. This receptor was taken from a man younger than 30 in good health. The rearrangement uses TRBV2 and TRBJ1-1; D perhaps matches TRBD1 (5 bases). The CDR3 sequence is CASNKGLNTEAFF. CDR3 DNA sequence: TGTGCCAGCAATAAGGGACTGAACACTGAAGCTTTCTTT.